This T cell receptor (beta chain) was sequenced in a study of T cell responses to AZD1222 COVID-19 vaccine (dated by TCRdb to the early 2020s). In the study overall: AZD1222 recipients whose second dose came at about 4 weeks and those whose second dose came at about 12 weeks were combined into one group, since spike-specific TCR depth and breadth did not differ between the two schedules. Trial participants were enrolled into age subgroups of 18-55, 56-69 and 70-plus years, which contained around 140, 26 and 57 TCR-sequenced participants, respectively. TCR sequencing was performed for about 250 trial participants, of whom about 200 were given two doses of AZD1222 and 26 were given two doses of MenACWY control vaccine. Paper-wide results and their limitations: Conclusions about previously exposed vaccinees are limited because only a handful of AZD1222 recipients were SARS-CoV-2 seropositive at baseline. Epitopes outside the regions mutated in the B.1.351 and B.1.1.7 variants were reportedly recognized by nearly half of the unique spike-specific TCRs. Participants were mostly white British, with more females than males. The authors suggested clonal diversity may have been underestimated. CD4 TCRs associated with the vaccine covered the entire spike protein, and the dominant responses were in regions 160-218 and 743-854. In the small 56-69-year group, the increase in depth fell short of significance, most likely because of low power. No day 14 peak-response samples were available, so repertoires were characterized only after the peak T cell response. After two AZD1222 doses, both the breadth and the depth of spike-specific TCRs were significantly higher than at day 0 and than in MenACWY recipients.

A single count supports this clone. The target of this receptor is not known. No per-base quality is available; no much larger clone lies one base away. According to the study, the label for this sample's time point signals: baseline before first vaccination. The vaccinee samples were drawn from two UK trials, COV001 and COV002, one of which was a single-blind randomized controlled phase 2/3 trial testing AZD1222 (ChAdOx1 nCoV-19) in healthy adults. For TCRbeta chain sequencing, PBMC samples from trial participants were taken at day 0 and at day 28 after the second dose. V and J are trimmed by 8 bases and 4 bases, and the gene matches miss 15 bases of the junction. Reading the germline V gene gives CDR1 MDHEN and CDR2 SYDVKM. From the cysteine up to the phenylalanine, the CDR3 has a length of 17 residues. The CDR3 DNA has 51 bases and is translated from base 1. The CDR3 regions of human TCRbeta chains were analyzed by immunosequencing. Per the authors' processing: Repertoire TCRs were checked for matches against a reference library of SARS-CoV-2-specific TCRs that had been generated using the MIRA antigen-specificity platform. Breadth meant the fraction of unique TCRs that were SARS-CoV-2-associated, whereas depth meant the fraction of total T cells that were SARS-CoV-2-associated. Using the MIRA data, every spike-specific TCR was mapped to the spike region that the TCR reacted to and assigned to either a CD4 or a CD8 class. Log10-transformed breadth and depth values were compared by one-way ANOVA with Sidak's multiple comparisons tests. Entries here come from immuneACCESS through TCRdb and include only in-frame sequences with V and J called. Some clones fail to appear in such tables; in the studies checked, an unresolved V gene covers under half of the shortfall, and the cause of the remainder is unknown. That table supplies the V and J calls and clone size; D and trimming were determined from the DNA. This sample has approximately 100,000 clones in its table, and about 88% of those were observed once. The ten largest clones add up to roughly 3.5% of the sample.

The sequence came from an adult in good health. Source: peripheral blood, taken on day 0 of AZD1222 vaccination. The chain employs TRBV28 and TRBJ2-2; a stretch of 8 junction bases matches TRBD1. The sequenced DNA: TGTGCCAGCGGAACCCTACCCTCCAGGGGGCGCACCGGGGAGCTGTTTTTT. It translates as CASGTLPSRGRTGELFF.